Sequencing of this TCR beta chain was carried out in a study of siplizumab effects on memory and regulatory T cells. The CDR3 runs 15 residues. V lost 2 bases to trimming and J lost 4 bases, with 11 bases between them. Germline V gene sequence: CDR1 MNHEY, CDR2 SMNVEV (reference sequence). Assay: immunoSEQ multiplex PCR; the TCRdb copy retains only in-frame clones and omits some. Among 50,000 or so clones listed, roughly 97% were seen once. The source material was naive CD4+ T cells sorted from blood. V usage is TRBV27 and J usage is TRBJ2-2; D may correspond to TRBD1 or TRBD2 (5 bases each). This clonotype was obtained from a human donor in good health. CDR3 sequence: CASSLEGLGTGELFF. As DNA, the CDR3 is TGTGCCAGCAGTTTAGAGGGGTTAGGCACCGGGGAGCTGTTTTTT.